The 6 T cell receptor beta chains in this list originate from one sample, sequenced in a study of chemoradiotherapy in HPV16-positive cancers. Assay used: immunoSEQ multiplex PCR; TCRdb lists only in-frame clones, some missing. The sample comprises fewer than 3,500 clones, 84% of which are singletons, and approximately 3% rests with the top ten. The source material was tumor tissue, sampled from a patient who underwent chemoradiotherapy. Receptor source: a human donor with HPV-associated anogenital cancer.

The V gene is TRBV2, the J gene TRBJ2-7; no clear D gene. The length of the CDR3 is 12 residues. CDR1 SNHLY and CDR2 FYNNEI come from the germline V gene. V was pared by 0 bases and J by 7 bases, with 7 bases between. CDR3 DNA sequence: TGTGCCAGCAGTGAAGCCCGACGGGAGCAGTACTTC. Protein product: CASSEARREQYF.

The gene calls are TRBV7-2 and TRBJ1-1; tentatively, D is TRBD1 (5 bases). V was shortened by 6 bases and J by 7 bases, with 12 bases between the two germline ends. This CDR3 contains 12 residues. Germline V gene data show CDR1 as SGHTA and CDR2 as FQGNSA. For the CDR3, the DNA is TGTGCCAGCAGGCCCGATGGGGGTGAAGCTTTCTTT. It codes for CASRPDGGEAFF.

CDR3 residues: CASSPGTGGTQYF. CDR3 coding DNA: TGTGCCAGCAGCCCGGGGACAGGAGGGACCCAGTACTTC. The genes are TRBV28 and TRBJ2-5, with 8 bases that match TRBD1. Losses at the gene ends were 6 bases for V and 7 bases for J; bases not matched to a gene: 7. There are 13 residues in the CDR3. The germline V gene has CDR1 MDHEN and CDR2 SYDVKM.

This sequence joins TRBV20-1 and TRBJ2-1; D is ambiguous. The CDR3 is made up of 11 amino acids. Germline-derived CDR1 and CDR2 are DFQATT and SNEGSKA (reference sequence). V shed 6 bases and J shed 7 bases, with 10 bases lying between them. The CDR3 sequence: CSAPTWNEQFF. Here the CDR3 DNA reads TGCAGTGCGCCGACTTGGAATGAGCAGTTCTTC.

The J gene is TRBJ1-1, the V gene TRBV7-2; D is unclear. The CDR3 spans 14 residues. The V gene's germline CDR1 is SGHTA and CDR2 FQGNSA. The V gene lost 7 bases and the J gene lost 8 bases, with 20 bases spanning the gap. The DNA of the CDR3 is TGTGCCAGCACAAGGAGTTATGGGCCGTCAGAAGCTTTCTTT. It specifies CASTRSYGPSEAFF.

The rearrangement joins TRBV28 to TRBJ2-7; D remains ambiguous. V was trimmed by 0 bases and J by 8 bases, leaving 8 bases between them. The CDR3 loop spans 12 amino acids. Germline V gives CDR1 MDHEN, CDR2 SYDVKM. The CDR3, as DNA: TGTGCCAGCAGTTTATGGGGTGAGAAGCAGTACTTC. Translated: CASSLWGEKQYF.